Presented here are 2 T cell receptor beta chains from one specimen sequenced in a study of vaccination effects on CD4 cells after COVID-19. Viral peptide pool expansion of antigen-specific CD4+ T cells preceded sequencing in the ViraFEST assay. Culturing for about 10 days preceded CD4+ T cell isolation. No vaccinee had earlier SARS-CoV-2 infection, and nucleocapsid antibodies were negative. Sequenced by immunoSEQ multiplex PCR; TCRdb stores in-frame clones only, minus some. The repertoire has about 71,000 clones, roughly 78% of them found once; the top ten carry about 4.1%. Their recognized antigens are unknown. The sample consisted of CD4+ T cells from PBMCs cultured with HCoV-OC43 spike peptides, taken before COVID-19 vaccination. The subset is: HCoV-OC43 spike overlapping peptide pool stimulation. The source of these receptors is a human donor who received a COVID-19 vaccine.

In this sample, this clone turned up a few times. The chain combines TRBV4-1 with TRBJ1-5, with D maybe TRBD1 (5 bases). The CDR3 is made up of 15 amino acids. Germline CDR1 reads MGHRA; CDR2 reads YSYEKL. V shed 0 bases and J shed 5 bases, with 11 bases lying between them. The CDR3 nucleotides read TGCGCCAGCAGCCAAGAGCGCAGGGCGGATCAGCCCCAGCATTTT. It yields the protein CASSQERRADQPQHF.

The chain links TRBV5-1 to TRBJ2-5; a possible D gene is TRBD2 (7 bases). Trimming pared 0 bases from V and 2 bases from J, leaving 14 bases between. The CDR3 is made up of 16 amino acids. Looked up from germline, CDR1 is SGHRS and CDR2 is YFSETQ. For the CDR3, the DNA is TGCGCCAGCAGCTTGGATCGGGGGGCCGGGCAAGAGACCCAGTACTTC. It encodes CASSLDRGAGQETQYF.